This T cell receptor beta chain was sequenced during a study of metastatic and nonmetastatic thyroid tumors. Study in general: Repertoires were compared across blood and tumor or nodule tissue from malignant and benign thyroid patients.

Each patient went into thyroid surgery without having received any treatment. This clone was recorded at least ten times. Its matching antigen is unknown. V was clipped by 6 bases and J by 6 bases; unmatched bases: 12. The CDR3 loop spans 15 amino acids. The germline V gene has CDR1 SNHLY and CDR2 FYNNEI. Study outcomes and limitations: Reports indicated that malignant thyroid tumors showed significantly higher TCR beta diversity than benign nodules did, in blood and tumor.

Original data processing: Building a distant-metastasis classifier for papillary thyroid cancer drew on CDR3 differences across clinicopathological groups. With MiXCR, TCRdb called clones anew from the PCR reads. TCRdb's processing, not the authors', yielded these V and J calls. This table has 30,000 to 35,000 clones, roughly 15% appearing once. Specimen: blood. The clonotype was recovered from a female donor with papillary thyroid cancer or a benign thyroid nodule (not recorded which). Some clones in this sample may be carry-over from other donors' samples. The genes are TRBV2 and TRBJ2-7; 9 bases are a match to TRBD2. CDR3 bases: TGTGCCAGCAGGGGGCCGGGACTAGCATCTGGCGAGCAGTACTTC. This translates into CASRGPGLASGEQYF.